This entry features one T cell receptor beta chain sequence. This sample stems from a study of blood T cell repertoires in COVID-19. Produced via immunoSEQ multiplex PCR; TCRdb's table is partial and in-frame only. The sample lists 55,000 to 90,000 clones; about 80% were seen once. This CDR3 region has 17 residues. Looked up from germline, CDR1 is LNHDA and CDR2 is SQIVND (reference sequence). Trimming left V 6 bases short and J 7 bases short, with 24 bases between. V and J are TRBV19 and TRBJ2-2; D is perhaps TRBD1 (6 bases). Material for sequencing was peripheral blood. The sequence was obtained from a woman in her 70s with acute or convalescent COVID-19. The CDR3 loop reads CASSHARGYRDGGELFF. The CDR3 nucleotides read TGTGCCAGTAGCCATGCAAGGGGGTACCGTGATGGCGGGGAGCTGTTTTTT.